This T cell receptor (beta chain) was retrieved from a study of blood T cells in healthy people across ages. Through a sample-barcoded 5' primer and a J-beta primer mix, a second PCR was run for roughly 6 to 12 cycles. A tag from a template-switch adaptor with 12 random nucleotides marked each cDNA molecule. TCRdb analysed the 5' RACE reads with MiXCR anew, one entry per CDR3 protein. The repertoire includes approximately 800,000 distinct CDR3 sequences, about 37% of them detected once, and about an eighth sits in the top ten. The CDR3 is 14 residues long. Deletions cut 7 bases from V and 5 bases from J, with 17 bases between.

The J gene is TRBJ1-1, the V gene TRBV12-3 or TRBV12-4; maybe TRBD1 (6 bases). The sample consisted of blood. The source is a young man in good health. The CDR3 nucleotides are TGTGCCAGCACCCTGGCGGGGGCGAAAACTGAAGCTTTCTTT. It translates to CASTLAGAKTEAFF.